These 12 T cell receptor beta chains were sequenced from one sample in a study of cytomegalovirus exposure and HLA in healthy donors. The assay was immunoSEQ multiplex PCR, and TCRdb's table has in-frame clones only and misses some. This sample carries about 130,000 clones, about 91% of them seen once, and the ten largest clones take about 10%. The sample was PBMCs. The receptor set was obtained from a woman between 18 and 30 years old in good health and CMV-seropositive.

The chain has TRBV7-2 and TRBJ2-7, with 9 bases fitting TRBD1. With 5 bases clipped from V and 2 bases from J, the junction kept 7 bases outside the gene matches. Looked up from germline, CDR1 is SGHTA and CDR2 is FQGNSA. The CDR3 length is 15 residues. The DNA of the CDR3 is TGTGCCAGCAGCACAGAACAGGGGGCCCCCTACGAGCAGTACTTC. Protein sequence: CASSTEQGAPYEQYF.

The DNA of the CDR3 is TGTGCCAGCAGCCAGGGACAAACTAATGAAAAACTGTTTTTT. Its translation: CASSQGQTNEKLFF. The chain is built from TRBV7-9 and TRBJ1-4; weak D call: TRBD1 (6 bases). Germline CDR1 and CDR2: SEHNR and FQNEAQ (reference sequence). The CDR3 is 14 residues long. The V gene lost 5 bases and the J gene lost 1 base, with 8 bases spanning the gap.

The chain uses TRBV19 and TRBJ2-1, with D perhaps TRBD2 (5 bases). Trimming cost V 3 bases and J 0 bases, with 6 bases left between them. CDR3 length: 14 residues. The germline gives CDR1 LNHDA, CDR2 SQIVND (reference sequence). The CDR3 DNA reads TGTGCCAGTAGTATTGGGAGCTCCTACAATGAGCAGTTCTTC. It translates to CASSIGSSYNEQFF.

The V gene is TRBV18, the J gene TRBJ2-7; 9 bases are shared with TRBD1. This CDR3 has 16 amino acids. Germline V lookup: CDR1 KGHSH, CDR2 LQKENI. V trimming: 5 bases; J trimming: 1 base; junction bases outside the gene matches: 9. In DNA form, the CDR3 reads TGTGCCAGCTCAGTAAATACCGGGACAGGGTCCTACGAGCAGTACTTC. It translates to CASSVNTGTGSYEQYF. Looking up the rest from reference TRBV18 and TRBJ2-7 gives the full variable domain: NAGVMQNPRHLVRRRGQEARLRCSPMKGHSHVYWYRQLPEEGLKFMVYLQKENIIDESGMPKERFSAEFPKEGPSILRIQQVVRGDSAAYFCASSVNTGTGSYEQYFGPGTRLTVT.

The rearrangement uses TRBV10-3 and TRBJ1-4; TRBD1 might be the D (5 bases). There are 11 residues in the CDR3. Germline V CDR1 and CDR2: ENHRY, SYGVKD. V dropped 10 bases and J dropped 6 bases, with 9 bases sitting between them. This CDR3 is CATGEDEKLFF. The CDR3 DNA sequence: TGTGCCACGGGGGAGGATGAAAAACTGTTTTTT.

In this sample, this clone turned up once. The chain has TRBV19 and TRBJ2-7, with 9 bases identical to TRBD1. V lost 4 bases and J lost 4; bases outside the gene matches: 8. CDR3 size: 15 residues. Germline V gene sequence: CDR1 LNHDA, CDR2 SQIVND (reference sequence). CDR3 loop: CASSRSTGGRYEQYF. DNA for the CDR3: TGTGCCAGTAGTAGATCGACAGGGGGTAGGTACGAGCAGTACTTC.

The CDR3 reads CASSPNADTQYF. CDR3 nucleotide sequence: TGTGCCAGCAGCCCAAATGCAGATACGCAGTATTTT. The chain is built from TRBV7-6 and TRBJ2-3; D remains unclear. The V gene lost 5 bases and the J gene lost 4 bases, with 7 bases spanning the gap. Germline assignment: CDR1 SGHVS and CDR2 FNYEAQ. The CDR3 is 12 residues long.

The chain uses TRBV7-6 and TRBJ2-5; TRBD1 matches at 9 bases. V shed 5 bases and J 10 bases; nucleotides not matched to a gene: 11. Germline V gene data show CDR1 as SGHVS and CDR2 as FNYEAQ. This CDR3 is built from 14 residues. CDR3 nucleotide sequence: TGTGCCAGCAGCCCGGGACAGGGCCGGGGTGGCCAGTACTTC. Protein: CASSPGQGRGGQYF.

J is TRBJ1-1 and V is TRBV6-5; maybe TRBD1 (6 bases). Trimming removed 0 bases at V and 3 bases at J, with 11 bases between. The CDR3 consists of 15 residues. Germline V lookup: CDR1 MNHEY, CDR2 SVGAGI. DNA of the CDR3: TGTGCCAGCAGTTACTCGGACAGAGGGGACACTGAAGCTTTCTTT. Protein: CASSYSDRGDTEAFF.

This sequence joins TRBV30 and TRBJ2-5; 12 nucleotides line up with TRBD1. Unmatched junction bases numbered 9, after V lost 5 bases and J lost 5 bases. Germline V gives CDR1 GTSNPN, CDR2 SVGIG (reference sequence). There are 15 residues in the CDR3. CDR3 coding DNA: TGTGCCTGGTCACCGGGACAGGGGGCTAAGGAGACCCAGTACTTC. Its protein product is CAWSPGQGAKETQYF.

This sequence joins TRBV2 and TRBJ2-7; TRBD1 might be the D (5 bases). This CDR3 is built from 12 residues. Trimming left V 6 bases short and J 4 bases short, with 10 bases between. In germline, CDR1 is SNHLY, CDR2 FYNNEI. The DNA for the CDR3 is TGTGCCAGCAGGGTACAGGAGTACGAGCAGTACTTC. Its translation: CASRVQEYEQYF.

The rearrangement joins TRBV9 to TRBJ1-4, with 7 bases lining up with TRBD1. The germline V gene encodes CDR1 SGDLS and CDR2 YYNGEE. The CDR3 covers 14 residues. V lost 4 bases, J lost 5 bases, and 5 bases stayed unmatched. The CDR3 DNA is TGTGCCAGCAGCCTGACAGGGTCCAATGAAAAACTGTTTTTT. Its protein is CASSLTGSNEKLFF. Looking up the rest from reference TRBV9 and TRBJ1-4 gives the full variable domain: DSGVTQTPKHLITATGQRVTLRCSPRSGDLSVYWYQQSLDQGLQFLIQYYNGEERAKGNILERFSAQQFPDLHSELNLSSLELGDSALYFCASSLTGSNEKLFFGSGTQLSVL.